These 20 T cell receptor beta chains originate from one sample sequenced in a study of response to subunit inactivated influenza vaccine. MiXCR, run by TCRdb on the RT-PCR reads, gives a single entry per CDR3 protein. The table records approximately 170,000 distinct CDR3 sequences, about 12% of them present only once. The same sample was also used in a study of T cells expressing NK-cell markers. That publication notes: UMIs were included in TCR beta cDNA generated by 5'RACE template switching.

The sample here was CD8+ T cells sorted from PBMCs, taken 11 to 12 days after vaccination. The receptors here all came from a man in his fifties who received an inactivated influenza vaccine.

The V call is TRBV9, the J call TRBJ1-2, with TRBD1 matching over 9 bases. V shed 3 bases and J 2 bases; nucleotides not matched to a gene: 11. Germline V lookup: CDR1 SGDLS, CDR2 YYNGEE. The CDR3 loop spans 17 amino acids. The CDR3 nucleotides are TGTGCCAGCAGCGGACCGGGACAGGGTCTCGCGAACTATGGCTACACCTTC. Protein: CASSGPGQGLANYGYTF. The whole variable domain, remainder taken from reference TRBV9 and TRBJ1-2, is DSGVTQTPKHLITATGQRVTLRCSPRSGDLSVYWYQQSLDQGLQFLIQYYNGEERAKGNILERFSAQQFPDLHSELNLSSLELGDSALYFCASSGPGQGLANYGYTFGSGTRLTVV.

Here the CDR3 reads CASSYEDSYTGELFF. The CDR3 bases are TGTGCCAGCAGTTACGAGGACAGCTACACCGGGGAGCTGTTTTTT. This chain connects TRBV6-5 to TRBJ2-2, with a tentative D call TRBD1 (6 bases). Germline V lookup: CDR1 MNHEY, CDR2 SVGAGI. Deletions cut 2 bases from V and 3 bases from J, with 10 bases between. The CDR3 totals 15 residues.

The sample holds many counts of this clonotype. This chain joins TRBV9 and TRBJ1-2; D possibly corresponds to TRBD1 (5 bases). Deletions cut 4 bases from V and 8 bases from J, with 15 bases between. The CDR3 has 13 residues. In germline, CDR1 is SGDLS, CDR2 YYNGEE. Here the CDR3 DNA reads TGTGCCAGCAGCACCGGGACTCTCGGCGGCTACACCTTC. Encoded protein: CASSTGTLGGYTF.

This clonotype has ten or more counts. The gene calls are TRBV12-3 or TRBV12-4 and TRBJ2-1; D is possibly TRBD1 (5 bases). Trimming left V 5 bases short and J 4 bases short, with 9 bases between. The CDR3 covers 13 residues. The CDR3 DNA follows: TGTGCCAGCAGTATCGCAGGGTACAATGAGCAGTTCTTC. Translating gives CASSIAGYNEQFF.

The V call is TRBV20-1, the J call TRBJ2-7; D unresolved. Trimming cost V 0 bases and J 5 bases, with 8 bases left between them. Per germline, CDR1 DFQATT and CDR2 SNEGSKA (reference sequence). This CDR3 has 12 amino acids. The CDR3 DNA reads TGCAGTGCTAGAGATCCCGTAAACGAGCAGTACTTC. Its protein product is CSARDPVNEQYF.

The V call is TRBV19, the J call TRBJ2-7; the D gene could be TRBD1 or TRBD2 (5 bases each). V dropped 6 bases and J dropped 0 bases, with 15 bases sitting between them. The CDR3 sequence is 15 residues long. Germline V gene lookup returns CDR1 LNHDA and CDR2 SQIVND (reference sequence). The DNA of the CDR3 is TGTGCCAGTAGCCCAGTCGGGGCACCCTCCTACGAGCAGTACTTC. As protein: CASSPVGAPSYEQYF.

The V call is TRBV28, the J call TRBJ2-7; D is unresolved. The CDR3 has 13 residues. Germline lookup yields CDR1 MDHEN and CDR2 SYDVKM. Trimming cost V 10 bases and J 9 bases, with 22 bases left between them. CDR3 protein: CAIGTGPGFPQYF. Here the CDR3 DNA reads TGTGCCATCGGCACCGGGCCCGGATTCCCGCAGTACTTC.

The table lists this clonotype with many counts. The rearrangement joins TRBV12-3 or TRBV12-4 to TRBJ2-2; D is ambiguous. V lost 0 bases, J lost 6 bases, and 2 bases lay in between. The CDR3 loop spans 12 amino acids. CDR3 nucleotide sequence: TGTGCCAGCAGTTTAGCGGCCGGGGAGCTGTTTTTT. Encoded protein: CASSLAAGELFF.

The chain is built from TRBV20-1 and TRBJ2-7, with 14 bases fitting TRBD2. CDR3 size: 16 residues. Germline V lookup: CDR1 DFQATT, CDR2 SNEGSKA (reference sequence). V shed 6 bases, J shed 2 bases, and the junction held 9 bases outside the gene matches. The chain's CDR3 is CSATTSGRARTYEQYF. The CDR3 DNA reads TGCAGTGCGACGACTAGCGGGAGGGCCCGTACCTACGAGCAGTACTTC.

In its sample, this clonotype was seen a few times. DNA for the CDR3: TGCAGCGTAGCTGGGGGTTCCCCTTACAATGAGCAGTTCTTC. Its translation: CSVAGGSPYNEQFF. The V call is TRBV29-1, the J call TRBJ2-1; the D call may be TRBD1 or TRBD2 (5 bases each). This CDR3 is 14 amino acids long. In germline, CDR1 is SQVTM, CDR2 ANQGSEA. Between the trimmed V and J ends, which lost 6 bases and 4 bases, there was a span of 16 bases.

V and J are TRBV6-5 and TRBJ2-7; D possibly corresponds to TRBD1 (7 bases). Germline values: CDR1 MNHEY, CDR2 SVGAGI. The CDR3 consists of 16 residues. V was trimmed by 6 bases and J by 5 bases, leaving 23 bases between them. The CDR3 sequence is CASSLGGGGGVDEQYF. DNA for the CDR3: TGTGCCAGCAGCCTCGGGGGTGGAGGGGGCGTCGACGAGCAGTACTTC.

V and J are TRBV9 and TRBJ1-1; TRBD1 matches 10 bases. There are 16 residues in the CDR3. From germline, CDR1 is SGDLS and CDR2 YYNGEE. V shed 0 bases, J shed 5 bases, and the junction held 7 bases outside the gene matches. CDR3 amino acids: CASSVAGTGAKTEAFF. The CDR3 DNA reads as TGTGCCAGCAGCGTAGCCGGGACAGGGGCTAAAACTGAAGCTTTCTTT.

This clonotype has just a few counts. The rearrangement links TRBV11-3 to TRBJ1-1, with 7 bases that match TRBD1. CDR1 SGHNT and CDR2 YENEEA come from the germline V gene. The CDR3 has 13 amino acids. V lost 3 bases and J lost 5; bases outside the gene matches: 3. In nucleotides, the CDR3 is TGTGCCAGCAGCTTGAGGGGGCCGACTGAAGCTTTCTTT. Encoded protein: CASSLRGPTEAFF.

Many counts were recorded for this clonotype. This sequence joins TRBV6-5 and TRBJ2-1, with 8 bases lining up with TRBD2. The germline V gene has CDR1 MNHEY and CDR2 SVGAGI. CDR3 length: 16 residues. With V trimmed by 4 bases and J by 2 bases, 7 bases remained unmatched. For the CDR3, the DNA is TGTGCCAGCAGTTTCTTTAGCGGGGAGGCCTACAATGAGCAGTTCTTC. This sequence encodes CASSFFSGEAYNEQFF.

This clonotype turned up a few times. The chain recombines TRBV11-2 with TRBJ1-6, with 7 bases that match TRBD1. CDR1 is SGHAT and CDR2 is FQNNGV in the germline V gene. J lost 7 bases, V lost 0 bases, and 12 bases had no gene match. This CDR3 is 18 amino acids long. The CDR3 DNA sequence: TGTGCCAGCAGCTTAGAGAGCACAGGGGCGACCGCCAATTCACCCCTCCACTTT. Amino acid sequence: CASSLESTGATANSPLHF.

This clonotype came up many times. The chain couples TRBV7-9 to TRBJ2-3; the D gene is possibly TRBD2 (6 bases). Trimming took off 8 bases at V and 2 bases at J, with 11 bases between the two ends. The germline gives CDR1 SEHNR, CDR2 FQNEAQ (reference sequence). There are 13 residues in the CDR3. The CDR3 region has the DNA TGTGCCAGCCTAGGACTAATCACAGATACGCAGTATTTT. Protein: CASLGLITDTQYF.

V is TRBV12-3 or TRBV12-4 and J is TRBJ1-4, with TRBD1 matching over 9 bases. CDR3 length: 15 residues. V dropped 5 bases and J dropped 8; count of bases not matched to a gene: 9. CDR3 nucleotides: TGTGCCAGCAGTCTTTATACAGGGGGCGAGGAAAAACTGTTTTTT. Translating gives CASSLYTGGEEKLFF.

The V call is TRBV12-3 or TRBV12-4, the J call TRBJ2-7; D remains ambiguous. Trimming shortened V by 3 bases and J by 0 bases, and 9 bases separated the two germline ends. The CDR3 covers 14 residues. The CDR3 reads CASSFVGSSYEQYF. The CDR3 DNA follows: TGTGCCAGCAGTTTTGTGGGTAGCTCCTACGAGCAGTACTTC.

The genes are TRBV6-5 and TRBJ2-2, with D possibly called TRBD1 or TRBD2 (5 bases each). Deletions cut 0 bases from V and 5 bases from J, with 10 bases between. This CDR3 has 15 residues. The germline gives CDR1 MNHEY, CDR2 SVGAGI. The CDR3 coding sequence is TGTGCCAGCAGTTACTCGCCGGGACGGACCGGGGAGCTGTTTTTT. Translation gives CASSYSPGRTGELFF.

In its sample, this clonotype was seen a few times. The CDR3 protein is CASSSDRAPTYEQYF. DNA for the CDR3: TGTGCCAGCAGCTCCGACAGGGCCCCTACCTACGAGCAGTACTTC. The rearrangement joins TRBV11-2 to TRBJ2-7; 7 nucleotides line up with TRBD1. The CDR3 totals 15 residues. V lost 4 bases and J lost 2; bases outside the gene matches: 8. In germline, CDR1 is SGHAT, CDR2 FQNNGV. Full variable domain (missing parts from reference TRBV11-2 and TRBJ2-7): EAGVAQSPRYKIIEKRQSVAFWCNPISGHATLYWYQQILGQGPKLLIQFQNNGVVDDSQLPKDRFSAERLKGVDSTLKIQPAKLEDSAVYLCASSSDRAPTYEQYFGPGTRLTVT.